These 10 T cell receptor beta chains originate from one sample sequenced in a study of cytomegalovirus exposure and HLA in healthy donors. This PCR relied on a set of 60 Vbeta primers and 13 Jbeta primers. Assay used: immunoSEQ multiplex PCR; TCRdb lists only in-frame clones, some missing. The sample consists of some 140,000 clones, 65% to 70% of them appearing once. Sequences were obtained from PBMCs. All receptors derive from a human donor in good health.

On this clone: One end of the junction is discordant with germline, which a read error may explain. The genes are TRBV7-9 and TRBJ1-4; 10 bases map to TRBD1. The CDR3 covers 16 residues. Germline CDR1 reads SEHNR; CDR2 reads FQNEAQ (reference sequence). This chain's CDR3 is CASSDRGREANEKLFF. CDR3 nucleotide sequence: TGTGCCAGCAGCGACAGGGGGCGTGAGGCTAACGAAAAACTGTTTTTT.

The genes are TRBV18 and TRBJ2-7; D not certain. This CDR3 comprises 12 residues. CDR1 KGHSH and CDR2 LQKENI come from the germline V gene. V lost 6 bases to trimming and J lost 5 bases, with 11 bases between them. CDR3 nucleotides: TGTGCCAGCTCCCTTGTTTATGACGAGCAGTACTTC. Its protein product is CASSLVYDEQYF.

This clone turned up a few times. The chain uses TRBV15 and TRBJ2-2, with D perhaps matching TRBD1 (6 bases). This CDR3 is built from 14 residues. Germline-derived CDR1 and CDR2 are LNHNV and YYDKDF (reference sequence). V lost 1 base to trimming and J lost 7 bases, with 10 bases between them. CDR3 residues: CATSRVGGSGELFF. The CDR3 DNA follows: TGTGCCACCAGCAGAGTAGGGGGTAGCGGGGAGCTGTTTTTT.

This chain joins TRBV7-3 and TRBJ2-2, with a weak D call TRBD1 (5 bases). Between the trimmed V and J ends, which lost 1 base and 5 bases, there was a span of 8 bases. Germline loops: CDR1 SGHTA, CDR2 FQGTGA. The CDR3 spans 14 residues. The CDR3 DNA reads TGTGCCAGCAGCTTAAGGGGCAATACCGGGGAGCTGTTTTTT. Its translation: CASSLRGNTGELFF.

CDR3 residues: CSVGTGVTEAFF. In DNA form, the CDR3 reads TGCAGCGTTGGGACAGGGGTCACTGAAGCTTTCTTT. The chain is built from TRBV29-1 and TRBJ1-1; 9 bases agree with TRBD1. Germline values: CDR1 SQVTM, CDR2 ANQGSEA. The CDR3 sequence is 12 residues long. V lost 4 bases, J lost 4 bases, and 1 base stayed unmatched.

This clone was observed once. The rearrangement uses TRBV29-1 and TRBJ2-3; TRBD1 matches 8 bases. Trimming at V came to 4 bases and at J to 3 bases, leaving 6 bases not matched to a gene. The CDR3 is 14 amino acids. Germline CDR1 reads SQVTM; CDR2 reads ANQGSEA. In nucleotides, the CDR3 is TGCAGCGTTGTGGACAGGGCCTTGACAGATACGCAGTATTTT. Its translation: CSVVDRALTDTQYF.

V is TRBV15 and J is TRBJ2-2; TRBD2 matches at 12 bases. The germline V gene has CDR1 LNHNV and CDR2 YYDKDF (reference sequence). Losses at the gene ends were 3 bases for V and 6 bases for J; bases not matched to a gene: 5. CDR3 length: 16 amino acids. CDR3 sequence (DNA): TGTGCCACCAGCAGGAGACTAGCGGGAGACCCCGGGGAGCTGTTTTTT. Its protein product is CATSRRLAGDPGELFF.

Only a few counts were recorded for this clone. The rearrangement joins TRBV4-3 to TRBJ1-4; 9 bases align to TRBD1. Germline trimming cut 3 bases from V and 4 bases from J; bases unmatched to any gene: 9. Germline CDR1 is LGHNA and CDR2 is YSLEER. The CDR3 is made up of 17 amino acids. The CDR3 DNA reads TGCGCCAGCAGCCAGGACAGGGGAGAATGGAGTAATGAAAAACTGTTTTTT. Amino acid sequence: CASSQDRGEWSNEKLFF.

The chain employs TRBV28 and TRBJ1-5; D gene unclear. This CDR3 has 14 residues. Trimming stripped 4 bases from V and 0 bases from J, with 7 bases between. Germline CDR1 and CDR2: MDHEN and SYDVKM. In DNA, the CDR3 is TGTGCCAGCAGTTCGGGGTTTAGCAATCAGCCCCAGCATTTT. Protein product: CASSSGFSNQPQHF.

The rearrangement links TRBV5-8 to TRBJ2-2; a weak D match, TRBD1 (5 bases). This CDR3 comprises 17 residues. Germline V gene data show CDR1 as SGHTS and CDR2 as YDEGEE. V lost 2 bases to trimming and J lost 2 bases, with 16 bases between them. As DNA, the CDR3 is TGTGCCAGCAGCTTCATTCACTCGACAGCTAACACCGGGGAGCTGTTTTTT. Its translation is CASSFIHSTANTGELFF.